Sequencing of this T cell receptor beta chain was carried out in a study of T cell responses to AZD1222 COVID-19 vaccine. Study-wide results and limits: Spike was spanned by vaccine-associated CD4 TCRs, which were dominant at 160-218 and 743-854.

Germline-derived CDR1 and CDR2 are MNHNS and SASEGT. V was trimmed by 0 bases and J by 6 bases, leaving 12 bases between them. The CDR3 spans 15 residues. A note on this clone: Its antigen is not known.

Using immunoSEQ multiplex PCR, the repertoire was profiled, and TCRdb retains in-frame clones only, with some absent. The repertoire consists of 150,000 to 200,000 clones, with roughly 94% occurring once and the leading ten covering around 1.3%. The sample here was peripheral blood, taken 28 days after the second AZD1222 dose. The receptor was derived from an adult who received the AZD1222 COVID-19 vaccine. The chain links TRBV6-1 to TRBJ1-5; no clear D. CDR3 protein: CASSEAATASQPQHF. CDR3 bases: TGTGCCAGCAGTGAAGCTGCTACAGCTTCTCAGCCCCAGCATTTT.